This entry lists 21 T cell receptor beta chains sequenced from one sample in a study of PD-1 blockade in classical Hodgkin lymphoma. The method was immunoSEQ multiplex PCR; TCRdb's version includes in-frame clones alone and lacks a portion of them. Among tens of thousands of clones, around nine tenths were seen once, and the ten largest hold around 20%. Following autologous stem cell transplantation, relapse occurred in every patient, and exposure to brentuximab vedotin varied. The sequences come from peripheral blood mononuclear cells (PBMCs), collected at baseline. The receptors derive from a human donor with classical Hodgkin lymphoma.

This clone appeared a few times. The chain carries TRBV6-1 and TRBJ1-1; perhaps TRBD1 as D (6 bases). The CDR3 sequence is 14 residues long. Looked up from germline, CDR1 is MNHNS and CDR2 is SASEGT. V was cut by 7 bases and J by 2 bases, with 14 bases left in between. The CDR3 spells CASTTGTYNTEAFF. Here the CDR3 DNA reads TGTGCCAGCACCACTGGGACATATAACACTGAAGCTTTCTTT.

CDR3 amino acids: CASSRDYYNEQFF. For the CDR3, the DNA is TGCGCCAGCAGCCGCGACTACTACAATGAGCAGTTCTTC. V gene TRBV4-1 combines with J gene TRBJ2-1; weak D call: TRBD2 (5 bases). CDR3 length: 13 amino acids. Germline CDR1 and CDR2: MGHRA and YSYEKL. The V end was cut by 4 bases, the J end by 3 bases, with 7 bases between.

This chain uses TRBV5-6 with TRBJ1-4; 9 positions agree with TRBD1. The V gene's germline CDR1 is SGHDT and CDR2 YYEEEE. V lost 4 bases and J lost 6; bases outside the gene matches: 13. The CDR3 extends over 17 amino acids. In DNA form, the CDR3 reads TGTGCCAGCAGCATATTTCATAGGACAGGGGTCGATGAAAAACTGTTTTTT. Amino acid sequence: CASSIFHRTGVDEKLFF.

This clone was counted a few times. Written as DNA, the CDR3 is TGCGCCAGCAGCAGCGGGGCAGGGGGCTACACCGGGGAGCTGTTTTTT. The encoded protein is CASSSGAGGYTGELFF. The chain couples TRBV5-1 to TRBJ2-2; tentatively, D is TRBD1 (8 bases). Germline V gene sequence: CDR1 SGHRS, CDR2 YFSETQ. V shed 4 bases and J shed 3 bases, with 16 bases lying between them. The CDR3 runs to 16 residues. The full variable domain, with the rest looked up from reference TRBV5-1 and TRBJ2-2, is KAGVTQTPRYLIKTRGQQVTLSCSPISGHRSVSWYQQTPGQGLQFLFEYFSETQRNKGNFPGRFSGRQFSNSRSEMNVSTLELGDSALYLCASSSGAGGYTGELFFGEGSRLTVL.

This clone was recorded once. This chain joins TRBV7-6 and TRBJ2-2; TRBD2 matches at 7 bases. This CDR3 has 17 amino acids. V dropped 2 bases and J dropped 1; count of bases not matched to a gene: 7. CDR1 is SGHVS, CDR2 FNYEAQ, per germline. CDR3 sequence (DNA): TGTGCCAGCAGCTTAAGCGGGGTAGCGGAGAACACCGGGGAGCTGTTTTTT. It is translated as CASSLSGVAENTGELFF.

The chain is built from TRBV19 and TRBJ1-2; tentative D call: TRBD1 (6 bases). V lost 4 bases and J lost 4, with 22 bases in between. CDR1 is LNHDA and CDR2 is SQIVND in the germline V gene (reference sequence). The CDR3 runs to 17 residues. This chain's CDR3 is CASSTVLTPTGAYGYTF. CDR3 bases: TGTGCCAGTAGTACAGTTCTTACTCCGACAGGCGCCTATGGCTACACCTTC.

The J gene is TRBJ2-7, the V gene TRBV5-4; D might be TRBD2 (5 bases). This CDR3 comprises 14 residues. Germline loops: CDR1 SGHNT, CDR2 YYREEE (reference sequence). V lost 2 bases and J 6 bases, leaving 15 bases between the germline ends. Here the CDR3 reads CASSFEGLESEQYF. CDR3 bases: TGTGCCAGCAGCTTTGAGGGCCTAGAAAGCGAGCAGTACTTC.

The V gene is TRBV29-1, the J gene TRBJ2-3, with D perhaps TRBD1 or TRBD2 (5 bases each). The CDR3 runs to 13 residues. Germline assignment: CDR1 SQVTM and CDR2 ANQGSEA. CDR3 sequence reads: CSGVGRVTDTQYF. The DNA of the CDR3 is TGCAGTGGCGTGGGGCGGGTCACAGATACGCAGTATTTT.

DNA for the CDR3: TGTGCCAGCAGCCCCCGGGGGATTAATAGGTACGAGCAGTACTTC. Translated, it gives CASSPRGINRYEQYF. The V call is TRBV7-9, the J call TRBJ2-7, with D possibly being TRBD2 (6 bases). The length of the CDR3 is 15 residues. Germline V gene lookup returns CDR1 SEHNR and CDR2 FQNEAQ (reference sequence). V shed 5 bases and J shed 4 bases, with 18 bases lying between them.

The V gene is TRBV6-1, the J gene TRBJ1-5; the match to TRBD1 covers 8 bases. Losses at the gene ends were 7 bases for V and 2 bases for J; bases not matched to a gene: 4. Germline lookup yields CDR1 MNHNS and CDR2 SASEGT. CDR3 length equals 14 residues. CDR3 region: CASIDRGGNQPQHF. As DNA, the CDR3 is TGTGCCAGCATCGACAGGGGAGGCAATCAGCCCCAGCATTTT.

This clone was seen once. This rearrangement joins TRBV14 to TRBJ1-3; D call uncertain. The CDR3 consists of 15 residues. With 1 base removed from V and 0 bases from J, the gap between germline ends came to 7 bases. CDR1 and CDR2 (germline): SGHDN, FVKESK. The CDR3 region has the DNA TGTGCCAGCAGCCAAGTCTGGAGCTCTGGAAACACCATATATTTT. Translation: CASSQVWSSGNTIYF.

This chain joins TRBV6-1 and TRBJ1-5, with 7 bases that match TRBD1. V dropped 5 bases and J dropped 3; count of bases not matched to a gene: 7. Germline values: CDR1 MNHNS, CDR2 SASEGT. CDR3 length: 15 residues. CDR3 coding DNA: TGTGCCAGCAGTCAACAGGGGAACGCCAATCAGCCCCAGCATTTT. This encodes CASSQQGNANQPQHF.

This chain uses TRBV27 with TRBJ2-7, with 8 bases aligning to TRBD2. Germline lookup yields CDR1 MNHEY and CDR2 SMNVEV (reference sequence). V was clipped by 1 base and J by 2 bases; unmatched bases: 7. The CDR3 runs 16 residues. In nucleotides, the CDR3 is TGTGCCAGCAGTTTATTCCCCACTAGCGGTCCCTACGAGCAGTACTTC. Translating gives CASSLFPTSGPYEQYF.

The genes are TRBV28 and TRBJ1-1; D unclear. In germline, CDR1 is MDHEN, CDR2 SYDVKM. Trimming stripped 10 bases from V and 1 base from J, with 13 bases between. The CDR3 has 13 residues. DNA for the CDR3: TGTGCCACCAGAACAGATCCGAACACTGAAGCTTTCTTT. This codes for CATRTDPNTEAFF.

V and J are TRBV7-2 and TRBJ2-5; 11 bases agree with TRBD1. The better agreement between TRBJ2-7 and the DNA end casts doubt on the J call. Germline V gene data show CDR1 as SGHTA and CDR2 as FQGNSA. This CDR3 is built from 16 residues. The CDR3 DNA follows: TGTGCCAGCAGCCTCCGGGACAGGGGGATTTCCGACGAGCAGTACTTC. Translation: CASSLRDRGISDEQYF.

J is TRBJ1-1 and V is TRBV25-1; no definite D call. This CDR3 contains 15 residues. V was trimmed by 3 bases and J by 4 bases, leaving 15 bases between them. Germline V gives CDR1 MGHDK, CDR2 SYGVNS. The CDR3 region is CASSDLTAYSTEAFF. CDR3 DNA: TGTGCCAGCAGTGACTTAACGGCGTACAGCACTGAAGCTTTCTTT.

The gene calls are TRBV2 and TRBJ2-3; tentatively, D is TRBD2 (5 bases). The CDR3 consists of 15 residues. The germline CDR1 and CDR2 sequences are SNHLY and FYNNEI. Trimming took 7 bases from V and 4 from J, leaving 18 bases between them. CDR3 amino acids: CASNEGSRGSDTQYF. CDR3 bases: TGTGCCAGCAATGAGGGCTCCCGAGGTTCAGATACGCAGTATTTT.

The chain combines TRBV2 with TRBJ2-1; no firm D call. V was shortened by 4 bases and J by 11 bases, with 6 bases between the two germline ends. CDR1 SNHLY and CDR2 FYNNEI come from the germline V gene. This CDR3 contains 10 residues. The CDR3 DNA reads as TGTGCCAGCAGTGCCGGCCAGCAGTTCTTC. This sequence encodes CASSAGQQFF.

The J gene is TRBJ2-1, the V gene TRBV2, with TRBD1 matching over 7 bases. V lost 5 bases to trimming and J lost 2 bases; unmatched junction nucleotides: 6. This CDR3 spans 15 amino acids. The germline V gene has CDR1 SNHLY and CDR2 FYNNEI. In nucleotides, the CDR3 is TGTGCCAGCAGTAGTTCGGGACAGCCCTACAATGAGCAGTTCTTC. This sequence encodes CASSSSGQPYNEQFF. Variable domain in full (rest from reference TRBV2 and TRBJ2-1): EPEVTQTPSHQVTQMGQEVILRCVPISNHLYFYWYRQILGQKVEFLVSFYNNEISEKSEIFDDQFSVERPDGSNFTLKIRSTKLEDSAMYFCASSSSGQPYNEQFFGPGTRLTVL.

The genes are TRBV18 and TRBJ1-4, with TRBD1 identical over 8 bases. After removal of 3 bases from V and 3 bases from J, the junction contained 9 bases not matched to a gene. The CDR3 length is 17 residues. Germline V gene sequence: CDR1 KGHSH, CDR2 LQKENI. The CDR3 spells CASSPRGQGRANEKLFF. The CDR3 DNA sequence: TGTGCCAGCTCACCCCGAGGACAGGGAAGAGCTAATGAAAAACTGTTTTTT.

This clone was seen more than once but under ten times. In the same sample, other DNA sequences code for this CDR3. CDR3 nucleotides: TGCGCCAGCAGCTCGACTAGCGGGGGAGATACGCAGTATTTT. Translated: CASSSTSGGDTQYF. The chain has TRBV5-1 and TRBJ2-3, with 12 bases that match TRBD2. The CDR3 has 14 residues. After removal of 3 bases from V and 5 bases from J, the junction contained 1 base not matched to a gene. Germline V gene sequence: CDR1 SGHRS, CDR2 YFSETQ.